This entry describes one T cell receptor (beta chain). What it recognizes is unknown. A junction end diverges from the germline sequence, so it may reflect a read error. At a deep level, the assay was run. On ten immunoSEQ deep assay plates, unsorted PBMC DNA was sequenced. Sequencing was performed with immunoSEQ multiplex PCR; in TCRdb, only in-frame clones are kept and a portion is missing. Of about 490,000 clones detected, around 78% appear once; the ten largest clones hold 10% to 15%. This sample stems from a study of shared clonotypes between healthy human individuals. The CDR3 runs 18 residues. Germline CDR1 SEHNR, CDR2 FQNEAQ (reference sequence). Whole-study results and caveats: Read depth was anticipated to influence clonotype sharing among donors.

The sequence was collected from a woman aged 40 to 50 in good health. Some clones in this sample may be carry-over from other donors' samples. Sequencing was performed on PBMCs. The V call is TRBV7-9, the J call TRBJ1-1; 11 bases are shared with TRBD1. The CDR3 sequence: CAGSTTTGQGALNAEAFF. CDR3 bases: TGTGCCGGCAGCACAACCACCGGACAGGGGGCTCTGAACGCTGAAGCTTTCTTT.